The 25 T cell receptor beta chains below come from one sample, sequenced in a study of metastatic and nonmetastatic thyroid tumors. Not a single patient had been given any form of treatment at any point before undergoing thyroid surgery. TCRdb redid the clone calls on the PCR reads using MiXCR. This table has some 23,000 clones, approximately 9.9% appearing once. The sample comprised blood. The receptors originated from a female donor with papillary thyroid cancer or a benign thyroid nodule (not recorded which). Some clones in this sample may be carry-over from other donors' samples.

This clone was observed at least ten times. The V gene is TRBV4-1, the J gene TRBJ2-7; D remains ambiguous. Per the germline V gene, CDR1 is MGHRA and CDR2 is YSYEKL. The CDR3 totals 15 residues. V dropped 0 bases and J dropped 6 bases, with 15 bases sitting between them. CDR3 loop: CASSQESLHYSEQYF. For the CDR3, the DNA is TGCGCCAGCAGCCAAGAGTCCCTCCATTATTCCGAGCAGTACTTC.

The rearrangement uses TRBV6-1 and TRBJ2-7; weak D call: TRBD2 (6 bases). This CDR3 has 14 residues. Trimming took 6 bases from V and 6 from J, leaving 18 bases between them. Germline CDR1 reads MNHNS; CDR2 reads SASEGT. The CDR3, as DNA: TGTGCCAGCAGCCGGCCCCTCCGGGGAGGCGAGCAGTACTTC. Amino acids: CASSRPLRGGEQYF.

This clone occurred a few times. Germline and junction disagree at one end, which may indicate a read error. This chain connects TRBV28 to TRBJ1-2; 7 nucleotides line up with TRBD1. Germline CDR1 and CDR2: MDHEN and SYDVKM. CDR3 length equals 13 residues. The DNA for the CDR3 is TGTTCCAGCAGCGCCAACAGGGGTCTTGGCTACACCTTC. It specifies CSSSANRGLGYTF.

This clone was recorded many times. This sequence joins TRBV7-3 and TRBJ1-1; no reliable D call. CDR1 and CDR2 from the germline V gene are SGHTA and FQGTGA. Trimming left V 0 bases short and J 5 bases short, with 10 bases between. The CDR3 sequence is 14 residues long. Written as DNA, the CDR3 is TGTGCCAGCAGCTTAACGGCGAGGGATACTGAAGCTTTCTTT. This encodes CASSLTARDTEAFF. The whole variable domain, remainder taken from reference TRBV7-3 and TRBJ1-1, is GAGVSQTPSNKVTEKGKYVELRCDPISGHTALYWYRQSLGQGPEFLIYFQGTGAADDSGLPNDRFFAVRPEGSVSTLKIQRTERGDSAVYLCASSLTARDTEAFFGQGTRLTVV.

This clone was recorded at least ten times. Other DNA sequences within the sample encode an identical CDR3. The V and J genes are TRBV19 and TRBJ2-1; 9 nucleotides align to TRBD2. The V and J ends lost 6 bases and 5 bases, in that order; junction bases with no gene match: 8. The CDR3 totals 15 residues. Germline V gene data show CDR1 as LNHDA and CDR2 as SQIVND (reference sequence). The CDR3 DNA is TGTGCCAGTAGAGACGGTAGACTAGCGGACAATGAGCAGTTCTTC. Residues: CASRDGRLADNEQFF.

Note on this clone: Given a much more abundant clone one base away, this may be a read error. V gene TRBV5-6 combines with J gene TRBJ2-3; D not resolved. Germline-derived CDR1 and CDR2 are SGHDT and YYEEEE. V was shortened by 2 bases and J by 4 bases, with 11 bases between the two germline ends. The CDR3 length is 14 residues. CDR3 sequence reads: CASSFGQVADTQYF. Written as DNA, the CDR3 is TGTGCCAGCAGCTTCGGGCAGGTGGCAGATACGCAGTATTTT.

This clone was detected ten times or more. The J gene is TRBJ1-1, the V gene TRBV7-8, with D uncertain. Germline lookup yields CDR1 SGHVS and CDR2 FQNEAQ. V dropped 11 bases and J dropped 11 bases, with 21 bases sitting between them. The CDR3 is made up of 12 amino acids. The CDR3 DNA is TGTGCCGGTCGCAGTCGGGAGCGGAGGGCTTTCTTT. This translates into CAGRSRERRAFF.

In its sample, this clone was seen many times. The V gene is TRBV5-1, the J gene TRBJ2-7; 7 nucleotides agree with TRBD1. The V and J ends lost 8 bases and 3 bases, in that order; junction bases with no gene match: 5. The CDR3 runs to 12 residues. CDR1 and CDR2 from the germline V gene are SGHRS and YFSETQ. For the CDR3, the DNA is TGCGCCAGTACCGACAGGGACTACGAGCAGTACTTC. Protein: CASTDRDYEQYF.

The J gene is TRBJ1-1, the V gene TRBV7-6; D not certain. V was cut by 4 bases and J by 3 bases, with 0 bases left in between. The CDR3 length is 10 residues. Germline CDR1 is SGHVS and CDR2 is FNYEAQ. The CDR3 spells CASSYTEAFF. The DNA of the CDR3 is TGTGCCAGCAGCTACACTGAAGCTTTCTTT.

This clone was picked up many times. The chain has TRBV7-6 and TRBJ2-7, with 8 positions matching TRBD1. The CDR3 totals 15 residues. Germline V gives CDR1 SGHVS, CDR2 FNYEAQ. Germline trimming cut 5 bases from V and 2 bases from J; bases unmatched to any gene: 8. The CDR3 coding sequence is TGTGCCAGCAGCGGAGGACCAGGGGGCACCTACGAGCAGTACTTC. Translated, it gives CASSGGPGGTYEQYF.

In its sample, this clone was seen many times. J is TRBJ1-5 and V is TRBV3-1; 8 nucleotides agree with TRBD1. J lost 2 bases, V lost 6 bases, and 6 bases had no gene match. The CDR3 runs 15 residues. The germline V gene has CDR1 LGHDT and CDR2 YNNKEL (reference sequence). CDR3 in DNA: TGTGCCAGCAGAAACAGGGGGGCTGGCAATCAGCCCCAGCATTTT. Translating gives CASRNRGAGNQPQHF.

This clone was seen ten or more times. This chain connects TRBV4-1 to TRBJ2-7; 8 bases line up with TRBD1. Per germline, CDR1 MGHRA and CDR2 YSYEKL. The CDR3 length is 15 residues. Trimming at V came to 0 bases and at J to 6 bases, leaving 7 bases not matched to a gene. CDR3 nucleotide sequence: TGCGCCAGCAGCCAAGATCCCCAGGGGGCCCGCGAGCAGTACTTC. Its translation: CASSQDPQGAREQYF.

This clone showed up just once. The CDR3 DNA reads as TGTGCCAGTACCCTAGCGGGAGGGCCGGCCTACAATGAGCAGTTCTTC. Encoded protein: CASTLAGGPAYNEQFF. The V and J genes are TRBV19 and TRBJ2-1; 12 bases are a match to TRBD2. The CDR3 sequence is 16 residues long. Germline V gene lookup returns CDR1 LNHDA and CDR2 SQIVND (reference sequence). The V and J ends lost 7 bases and 2 bases, in that order; junction bases with no gene match: 6. Full variable domain (rest looked up from reference TRBV19 and TRBJ2-1): DGGITQSPKYLFRKEGQNVTLSCEQNLNHDAMYWYRQDPGQGLRLIYYSQIVNDFQKGDIAEGYSVSREKKESFPLTVTSAQKNPTAFYLCASTLAGGPAYNEQFFGPGTRLTVL.

Many counts were recorded for this clone. J is TRBJ1-1 and V is TRBV5-1; 9 bases agree with TRBD1. The CDR3 runs to 17 residues. The V gene end was trimmed by 5 bases and the J gene end by 5 bases; junction bases not matched to a gene: 16. CDR1 is SGHRS, CDR2 YFSETQ, per germline. The CDR3 DNA sequence: TGCGCCAGCAGACCCCTCGGGACAGGGAGCATGGGGACTGAAGCTTTCTTT. As protein: CASRPLGTGSMGTEAFF.

As concerns this clone: A much larger clone lies one base from this, so it may be a read error. The chain joins TRBV20-1 to TRBJ1-1; 11 nucleotides align to TRBD1. This CDR3 comprises 12 residues. Germline V lookup: CDR1 DFQATT, CDR2 SNEGSKA (reference sequence). Trimming cost V 7 bases and J 4 bases; bases outside gene matches: 2. In DNA, the CDR3 is TGCAGTGAGGGGACAGGGGGCACTGAAGCTTTCTTT. It encodes CSEGTGGTEAFF.

This clone was observed many times. The chain recombines TRBV20-1 with TRBJ2-7, with TRBD2 matching over 7 bases. CDR1 and CDR2 (germline): DFQATT, SNEGSKA (reference sequence). This CDR3 has 13 amino acids. Trimming took 4 bases from V and 6 from J; bases not matched to a gene: 9. CDR3 residues: CSATGGSVVEQYF. CDR3 bases: TGCAGTGCTACGGGCGGGAGTGTCGTCGAGCAGTACTTC.

This clone has at least ten counts. J is TRBJ1-3 and V is TRBV20-1, with D unresolved. V was trimmed by 6 bases and J by 2 bases, leaving 11 bases between them. The CDR3 extends over 13 amino acids. CDR1 and CDR2 (germline): DFQATT, SNEGSKA (reference sequence). Written as DNA, the CDR3 is TGCAGTGCGAAACAGAGTGCTGGAAACACCATATATTTT. Translation gives CSAKQSAGNTIYF.

This clone was counted many times. This sequence joins TRBV19 and TRBJ2-7; D is uncertain. Trimming left V 2 bases short and J 3 bases short, with 17 bases between. Germline assignment: CDR1 LNHDA and CDR2 SQIVND (reference sequence). This CDR3 region has 16 residues. The DNA of the CDR3 is TGTGCCAGTAGTATAAGTTCCGAGGCCCTCATCTACGAGCAGTACTTC. Amino acids: CASSISSEALIYEQYF.

This clone was found many times. The chain combines TRBV7-6 with TRBJ1-1; a possible D gene is TRBD1 (6 bases). Germline V CDR1 and CDR2: SGHVS, FNYEAQ. This CDR3 has 14 residues. V lost 2 bases, J lost 4 bases, and 11 bases lay in between. CDR3 sequence: CASSLSGRGTEAFF. CDR3 DNA sequence: TGTGCCAGCAGCTTATCCGGCAGGGGCACTGAAGCTTTCTTT.

This clone was counted at least ten times. The rearrangement joins TRBV7-6 to TRBJ2-2, with D tentatively TRBD2 (6 bases). Between the trimmed V and J ends, which lost 0 bases and 1 base, there was a span of 12 bases. The CDR3 is 17 residues long. Germline CDR1 and CDR2: SGHVS and FNYEAQ. The CDR3 DNA reads as TGTGCCAGCAGCTTAGCGCGGGGCAGGGTGAACACCGGGGAGCTGTTTTTT. Amino acid sequence: CASSLARGRVNTGELFF.

The sample holds many counts of this clone. The chain combines TRBV4-1 with TRBJ1-4; D gene ambiguous. Germline assignment: CDR1 MGHRA and CDR2 YSYEKL. V was pared by 1 base and J by 5 bases, with 14 bases between. This CDR3 has 16 residues. The CDR3 nucleotides read TGCGCCAGCAGCCAAGTGGTTGTGGGAGAAAATGAAAAACTGTTTTTT. Residues: CASSQVVVGENEKLFF.

In this sample, this clone turned up many times. The J gene is TRBJ1-6, the V gene TRBV3-1; D call uncertain. There are 15 residues in the CDR3. V was cut by 1 base and J by 7 bases, with 11 bases left in between. Germline V lookup: CDR1 LGHDT, CDR2 YNNKEL (reference sequence). CDR3 coding DNA: TGTGCCAGCAGCCAAGCAGAAGGGTGGAATTCACCCCTCCACTTT. It specifies CASSQAEGWNSPLHF.

This clone was recorded at least ten times. V usage is TRBV7-2 and J usage is TRBJ2-3, with D perhaps matching TRBD1 or TRBD2 (5 bases each). The CDR3 length is 15 residues. The V and J ends lost 4 bases and 1 base respectively, with 12 bases between them. Germline V CDR1 and CDR2: SGHTA, FQGNSA. The CDR3 loop reads CASSSRGRGTDTQYF. Written as DNA, the CDR3 is TGTGCCAGCAGCTCCCGGGGCAGGGGCACAGATACGCAGTATTTT. Based on the CDR3 plus reference TRBV7-2 and TRBJ2-3, the full variable domain is GAGVSQSPSNKVTEKGKDVELRCDPISGHTALYWYRQSLGQGLEFLIYFQGNSAPDKSGLPSDRFSAERTGGSVSTLTIQRTQQEDSAVYLCASSSRGRGTDTQYFGPGTRLTVL.

The sample holds many counts of this clone. This chain connects TRBV28 to TRBJ2-3; TRBD1 might be the D (6 bases). Trimming removed 8 bases at V and 7 bases at J, with 10 bases between. In germline, CDR1 is MDHEN, CDR2 SYDVKM. The CDR3 has 11 residues. The CDR3 protein is CASLRGNTQYF. The CDR3 region has the DNA TGTGCCAGCCTCAGGGGTAATACGCAGTATTTT.

The chain links TRBV12-3 or TRBV12-4 to TRBJ2-1; 10 bases are shared with TRBD2. CDR3 size: 17 residues. V shed 6 bases and J 9 bases; nucleotides not matched to a gene: 17. CDR3 residues: CASRGSVAGGPFIEQFF. In DNA form, the CDR3 reads TGTGCCAGCAGGGGGTCCGTAGCGGGGGGTCCTTTCATTGAGCAGTTCTTC.